The present TCR beta chain was sequenced within a study of CD8+ T cells in alopecia areata. Study outcomes and limitations: Higher clonality was seen in lesional scalp than in normal scalp, especially in alopecia totalis/universalis.

Concerning this clone itself: Its target is not known.

Extracted RNA was reverse transcribed into cDNA, the sequencing template. The protocol was immunoSEQ multiplex PCR, while the TCRdb copy is restricted to in-frame clones and leaves out a portion. The data show about 64,000 clones, 44% seen once. From germline, CDR1 is SGHRS and CDR2 YFSETQ. This CDR3 has 13 amino acids. V shed 3 bases and J shed 8 bases, with 12 bases lying between them. The J gene is TRBJ2-1, the V gene TRBV5-1; D remains unclear. The origin of this receptor is a human donor with alopecia areata. Input material: NKG2D-low CD8+ T cells sorted from blood. The CDR3 protein is CASSSAMGDEQFF. Here the CDR3 DNA reads TGCGCCAGCAGCTCCGCCATGGGCGATGAGCAGTTCTTC.